These 26 T cell receptor beta chains were sequenced from one sample in a study of technical replicates of blood from a few donors. Only in-frame clones appear in the TCRdb table, and some are missing; sequencing was by immunoSEQ multiplex PCR. The sample carries 55,000 to 75,000 clones, 94% recorded once. Sample: T cells isolated from PBMCs. The receptors were sampled from a human donor in good health.

J is TRBJ1-5 and V is TRBV10-3, with D perhaps matching TRBD1 (5 bases). Per germline, CDR1 ENHRY and CDR2 SYGVKD. V was pared by 3 bases and J by 2 bases, with 11 bases between. This CDR3 comprises 15 residues. CDR3 protein: CAISDPTDRNQPQHF. The CDR3 DNA follows: TGTGCCATCAGTGACCCGACAGATCGCAATCAGCCCCAGCATTTT.

The chain links TRBV2 to TRBJ1-4; TRBD1 matches at 10 bases. With 6 bases clipped from V and 2 bases from J, the junction kept 9 bases outside the gene matches. Germline V gene sequence: CDR1 SNHLY, CDR2 FYNNEI. This CDR3 has 17 amino acids. The chain's CDR3 is CASSLLMTGGTNEKLFF. The CDR3 DNA reads as TGTGCCAGCAGCTTGTTGATGACAGGGGGCACTAATGAAAAACTGTTTTTT.

The chain recombines TRBV25-1 with TRBJ1-1, with D perhaps TRBD1 (5 bases). The CDR3 is made up of 14 amino acids. Germline V gene data show CDR1 as MGHDK and CDR2 as SYGVNS. The V end was cut by 2 bases, the J end by 4 bases, with 11 bases between. CDR3 sequence reads: CASSEIGVGTEAFF. The CDR3, as DNA: TGTGCCAGCAGTGAAATAGGGGTTGGCACTGAAGCTTTCTTT.

The V gene is TRBV27, the J gene TRBJ1-2, with D possibly matching TRBD1 (6 bases). The V end lost 5 bases, the J end lost 2 bases, and 18 bases lay between the germline ends. This CDR3 spans 16 amino acids. The germline CDR1 and CDR2 sequences are MNHEY and SMNVEV (reference sequence). The CDR3 bases are TGTGCCAGCAGTGGATGGGATGGGGGGGCCAACTATGGCTACACCTTC. Translating gives CASSGWDGGANYGYTF.

The V gene is TRBV6-5, the J gene TRBJ2-1, with TRBD2 matching 12 bases. Unmatched junction bases numbered 0, after V lost 5 bases and J lost 7 bases. The CDR3 length is 13 residues. CDR1 and CDR2 (germline): MNHEY, SVGAGI. CDR3 sequence reads: CASSGTSGNEQFF. The DNA of the CDR3 is TGTGCCAGCAGTGGGACTAGCGGGAATGAGCAGTTCTTC.

The V gene is TRBV29-1, the J gene TRBJ1-2; 7 positions match TRBD1. The CDR3 has 11 residues. Germline values: CDR1 SQVTM, CDR2 ANQGSEA. Trimming at V came to 6 bases and at J to 7 bases, leaving 5 bases not matched to a gene. CDR3 in DNA: TGCAGCGTGGGGACAGATTCTGGCTACACCTTC. Translating gives CSVGTDSGYTF.

This sequence joins TRBV7-2 and TRBJ2-3; 13 bases agree with TRBD2. The V segment lost 6 bases and the J segment 0 bases; nucleotides outside the gene matches: 3. Per germline, CDR1 SGHTA and CDR2 FQGNSA. CDR3 length: 16 residues. CDR3 in DNA: TGTGCCAGCAGAACGGGACTAGCGGGGAGCACAGATACGCAGTATTTT. Translation: CASRTGLAGSTDTQYF.

This rearrangement joins TRBV11-3 to TRBJ2-1, with D possibly being TRBD1 (6 bases). V lost 0 bases and J lost 11, with 20 bases in between. The CDR3 consists of 16 residues. The germline V gene has CDR1 SGHNT and CDR2 YENEEA. The CDR3 is CASSLDEGEPLWKQFF. The CDR3 region has the DNA TGTGCCAGCAGCTTAGATGAGGGGGAGCCCCTTTGGAAGCAGTTCTTC.

This chain uses TRBV13 with TRBJ1-2; D perhaps matches TRBD1 (5 bases). The CDR3 covers 13 residues. With 5 bases removed from V and 2 bases from J, the gap between germline ends came to 9 bases. The germline gives CDR1 PRHDT, CDR2 FYEKMQ (reference sequence). CDR3 region: CASSQTENYGYTF. The CDR3 DNA sequence: TGTGCCAGCAGCCAGACAGAGAACTATGGCTACACCTTC. The full variable domain, completed using reference TRBV13 and TRBJ1-2, is AAGVIQSPRHLIKEKRETATLKCYPIPRHDTVYWYQQGPGQDPQFLISFYEKMQSDKGSIPDRFSAQQFSDYHSELNMSSLELGDSALYFCASSQTENYGYTFGSGTRLTVV.

A word on this clone: Germline is not matched at one junction end, which may reflect a read error. The V and J genes are TRBV2 and TRBJ2-5; D is perhaps TRBD1 (5 bases). The germline V gene encodes CDR1 SNHLY and CDR2 FYNNEI. The CDR3 is 14 amino acids. CDR3 loop: CASREVGRGETQYF. CDR3 coding DNA: TGTGCCAGCAGGGAAGTGGGAAGGGGAGAGACCCAGTACTTC.

The V call is TRBV19, the J call TRBJ1-3, with TRBD1 as a possible D gene (6 bases). V lost 4 bases and J 2 bases, leaving 18 bases between the germline ends. The CDR3 has 17 residues. Germline V gene lookup returns CDR1 LNHDA and CDR2 SQIVND (reference sequence). The CDR3 coding sequence is TGTGCCAGTAGTAACCAGGGACAAACTGAGGCTGGAAACACCATATATTTT. It specifies CASSNQGQTEAGNTIYF.

The V gene is TRBV30, the J gene TRBJ1-1; D might be TRBD1 (6 bases). The CDR3 extends over 13 amino acids. The germline V gene has CDR1 GTSNPN and CDR2 SVGIG (reference sequence). Trimming took 0 bases from V and 8 from J, leaving 13 bases between them. CDR3 sequence (DNA): TGTGCCTGGAGTGTCTGGCAGGACAGCGAAGCTTTCTTT. This gives the protein CAWSVWQDSEAFF.

The rearrangement joins TRBV27 to TRBJ2-2; D remains ambiguous. CDR3 size: 16 residues. Looked up from germline, CDR1 is MNHEY and CDR2 is SMNVEV (reference sequence). V was trimmed by 0 bases and J by 1 base, leaving 9 bases between them. CDR3 in amino acids: CASSLSSQVNTGELFF. CDR3 DNA sequence: TGTGCCAGCAGTTTATCAAGTCAGGTGAACACCGGGGAGCTGTTTTTT.

The rearrangement joins TRBV6-5 to TRBJ1-2, with D possibly being TRBD1 (6 bases). The CDR3 consists of 16 residues. CDR1 MNHEY and CDR2 SVGAGI come from the germline V gene. The V end was cut by 0 bases, the J end by 6 bases, with 17 bases between. The CDR3 protein is CASSYSISGTGNGYTF. CDR3 DNA: TGTGCCAGCAGTTACTCGATATCTGGAACAGGGAATGGCTACACCTTC.

The J gene is TRBJ2-3, the V gene TRBV5-1; 7 bases are shared with TRBD2. The ends lost 2 bases at V and 6 bases at J; junction bases unmatched: 6. The CDR3 covers 14 residues. Germline loops: CDR1 SGHRS, CDR2 YFSETQ. CDR3 sequence reads: CASSFSRLADTQYF. DNA for the CDR3: TGCGCCAGCAGCTTCTCACGACTAGCTGATACGCAGTATTTT.

CDR3 DNA: TGTGCCAGCAGTTGCGGGACAGATTATAGCAATCAGCCCCAGCATTTT. It is translated as CASSCGTDYSNQPQHF. The chain recombines TRBV6-4 with TRBJ1-5; 7 positions agree with TRBD1. J lost 0 bases, V lost 5 bases, and 7 bases had no gene match. The CDR3 runs to 16 residues. Germline loops: CDR1 MRHNA, CDR2 SNTAGT.

The chain carries TRBV27 and TRBJ2-1, with 9 bases aligning to TRBD2. CDR1 and CDR2 from the germline V gene are MNHEY and SMNVEV (reference sequence). This CDR3 is 17 amino acids long. The trim removed 1 base at V and 2 bases at J, leaving 6 bases unmatched. CDR3 protein: CASSLFTGGRAYNEQFF. CDR3 bases: TGTGCCAGCAGTTTATTCACCGGCGGGAGGGCCTACAATGAGCAGTTCTTC.

The V and J genes are TRBV5-1 and TRBJ1-2; 8 positions agree with TRBD1. The CDR3 consists of 14 residues. Trimming cost V 5 bases and J 7 bases; bases outside gene matches: 10. Germline loops: CDR1 SGHRS, CDR2 YFSETQ. CDR3 sequence: CASSAGTGLGGYTF. The CDR3 DNA reads as TGCGCCAGCAGTGCCGGGACAGGACTGGGTGGCTACACCTTC.

The sample holds a few counts of this clone. This chain links TRBV5-1 with TRBJ2-7, with D perhaps matching TRBD1 (5 bases). Looked up from germline, CDR1 is SGHRS and CDR2 is YFSETQ. The CDR3 contains 16 residues. Trimming removed 0 bases at V and 3 bases at J, with 16 bases between. CDR3 residues: CASSLGLSGSIYEQYF. The CDR3 DNA reads TGCGCCAGCAGCTTGGGATTGTCAGGGTCAATCTACGAGCAGTACTTC.

CDR3 in DNA: TGTGCCAGCAGCTTGGTTTGGAGTGTGGGACTCACCGGGGAGCTGTTTTTT. Protein product: CASSLVWSVGLTGELFF. V is TRBV5-6 and J is TRBJ2-2; the D gene is possibly TRBD2 (6 bases). Looked up from germline, CDR1 is SGHDT and CDR2 is YYEEEE. The V gene lost 0 bases and the J gene lost 4 bases, with 16 bases spanning the gap. The CDR3 totals 17 residues.

This clone came up a few times. The CDR3 DNA reads as TGCGCCAGCAGCTTCCGGACAGCTTTGAACACTGAAGCTTTCTTT. It translates to CASSFRTALNTEAFF. This chain connects TRBV5-1 to TRBJ1-1; weak D call: TRBD1 (6 bases). Trimming cost V 2 bases and J 0 bases, with 11 bases left between them. This CDR3 is built from 15 residues. CDR1 and CDR2 from the germline V gene are SGHRS and YFSETQ.

The chain recombines TRBV7-8 with TRBJ1-1, with D possibly TRBD1 on 5 matching bases. Trimming pared 8 bases from V and 5 bases from J, leaving 12 bases between. Germline V gene sequence: CDR1 SGHVS, CDR2 FQNEAQ. The length of the CDR3 is 12 residues. The CDR3 sequence: CASGPGETEAFF. CDR3 nucleotides: TGTGCCAGCGGACCGGGGGAAACTGAAGCTTTCTTT.

The V and J genes are TRBV2 and TRBJ2-1; tentative D call: TRBD2 (6 bases). Germline assignment: CDR1 SNHLY and CDR2 FYNNEI. The CDR3 consists of 15 residues. Trimming cost V 9 bases and J 4 bases, with 19 bases left between them. The CDR3 protein is CASPPQEGPYNEQFF. As DNA, the CDR3 is TGTGCCAGTCCACCCCAGGAGGGCCCGTACAATGAGCAGTTCTTC.

The CDR3 coding sequence is TGCGCCAGCAGCCTCGGACTAGCGAGCTCCTACAATGAGCAGTTCTTC. Protein sequence: CASSLGLASSYNEQFF. The genes are TRBV5-1 and TRBJ2-1; 9 bases map to TRBD2. Per the germline V gene, CDR1 is SGHRS and CDR2 is YFSETQ. Trimming took 4 bases from V and 0 from J; bases not matched to a gene: 5. The CDR3 covers 16 residues. The full variable domain, rest sourced from reference TRBV5-1 and TRBJ2-1, is KAGVTQTPRYLIKTRGQQVTLSCSPISGHRSVSWYQQTPGQGLQFLFEYFSETQRNKGNFPGRFSGRQFSNSRSEMNVSTLELGDSALYLCASSLGLASSYNEQFFGPGTRLTVL.

This sequence joins TRBV28 and TRBJ2-2; D is perhaps TRBD2 (6 bases). CDR3 length: 15 residues. CDR1 and CDR2 from the germline V gene are MDHEN and SYDVKM. The V end was cut by 6 bases, the J end by 6 bases, with 17 bases between. The CDR3 loop reads CASRLTSFDPGELFF. CDR3 sequence (DNA): TGTGCCAGCAGGCTAACTAGCTTCGACCCCGGGGAGCTGTTTTTT.

The chain combines TRBV14 with TRBJ2-1; 9 nucleotides line up with TRBD1. V lost 1 base to trimming and J lost 8 bases; unmatched junction nucleotides: 9. The CDR3 has 16 residues. CDR1 is SGHDN, CDR2 FVKESK, per germline. CDR3 DNA sequence: TGTGCCAGCAGCCAAGCTTTGGGGACAGGGTTTCATGAGCAGTTCTTC. This gives the protein CASSQALGTGFHEQFF.